The 30 T cell receptor beta chains reported below all come from one sample, sequenced in a study of beta chain features in type 1 diabetes. Study results and limitations: TCRB CDR3s were moderately but significantly shorter in Type 1 diabetes patients in all four CD4+ subsets.

No antigens are known for them. The isolated RNA, all of it, was reverse transcribed, so expressed TCRB transcripts were what got sequenced. The method was immunoSEQ multiplex PCR; TCRdb's version includes in-frame clones alone and lacks a portion of them. This table has 600,000 to 700,000 clones, around 12% appearing once. The source material was naive CD4+ T cells from blood. These receptors all come from a man aged 25 to 40 with type 1 diabetes.

This clone was observed a few times. The chain recombines TRBV5-1 with TRBJ1-3; D is undetermined. V was pared by 1 base and J by 0 bases, with 8 bases between. Germline lookup yields CDR1 SGHRS and CDR2 YFSETQ. The CDR3 loop spans 15 amino acids. The CDR3 DNA reads as TGCGCCAGCAGCTTGCGGAATATCTCTGGAAACACCATATATTTT. This translates into CASSLRNISGNTIYF.

This clone came up a few times. This sequence joins TRBV21-1 and TRBJ2-7; no check of the table's D call, TRBD1, against the DNA was made. TRBV21-1 represents a pseudogene. CDR3 length equals 14 residues. CDR3 coding DNA: TGTGCCAGCAGCACTTCCCCGGACAGCCACGAGCAGTACTTC. It translates to CASSTSPDSHEQYF.

The rearrangement joins TRBV5-1 to TRBJ2-2; tentatively, D is TRBD2 (5 bases). Germline loops: CDR1 SGHRS, CDR2 YFSETQ. This CDR3 is built from 13 residues. V lost 7 bases, J lost 2 bases, and 9 bases lay in between. In DNA, the CDR3 is TGCGCCAGCTGGAGCGGAAACACCGGGGAGCTGTTTTTT. Translated: CASWSGNTGELFF. The full variable domain, rest sourced from reference TRBV5-1 and TRBJ2-2, is KAGVTQTPRYLIKTRGQQVTLSCSPISGHRSVSWYQQTPGQGLQFLFEYFSETQRNKGNFPGRFSGRQFSNSRSEMNVSTLELGDSALYLCASWSGNTGELFFGEGSRLTVL.

This clone was seen only a few times. The same CDR3 is also encoded by other DNA sequences in this sample. The CDR3 DNA reads as TGTGCCAGCAGTTATTCAGGGGCCAACGTCCTGACTTTC. It is translated as CASSYSGANVLTF. The chain uses TRBV28 and TRBJ2-6; D gene ambiguous. The germline gives CDR1 MDHEN, CDR2 SYDVKM. This CDR3 comprises 13 residues. With 4 bases removed from V and 4 bases from J, the gap between germline ends came to 5 bases.

The chain carries TRBV23-1 and TRBJ1-6; D remains unclear. TRBV23-1 is known as an ORF, though its function is uncertain. V was pared by 4 bases and J by 8 bases, with 21 bases between. The CDR3 runs to 17 residues. DNA of the CDR3: TGCGCCAGCAGTCCCTATTTGGGGAGTCGAGTCGATTCACCCCTCCACTTT. Residues: CASSPYLGSRVDSPLHF.

This chain joins TRBV21-1 and TRBJ2-5; no check of the table's D call, TRBD1, against the DNA was made. TRBV21-1 is shown as a pseudogene. The CDR3 runs to 14 residues. DNA of the CDR3: TGTGCCAGCAGCAAAAGACAGGGGGCGAAGACCCAGTACTTC. As protein: CASSKRQGAKTQYF.

This clone appeared a few times. This chain links TRBV5-1 with TRBJ2-1; D not resolved. The CDR3 runs 13 residues. V was clipped by 1 base and J by 4 bases, with 6 bases between them. Germline assignment: CDR1 SGHRS and CDR2 YFSETQ. The CDR3 loop is CASSLLQYNEQFF. The CDR3, as DNA: TGCGCCAGCAGCTTGTTACAGTACAATGAGCAGTTCTTC.

There are a few counts of this clone. This chain connects TRBV9 to TRBJ2-7; D is unresolved. Germline assignment: CDR1 SGDLS and CDR2 YYNGEE. Trimming removed 2 bases from V and 5 bases from J, with 11 bases in between. This CDR3 is 13 amino acids long. The CDR3 here is CASSVSLRHEQYF. The CDR3 nucleotides are TGTGCCAGCAGCGTGTCGCTTAGGCACGAGCAGTACTTC.

This rearrangement joins TRBV2 to TRBJ2-7; D is uncertain. Germline CDR1 SNHLY, CDR2 FYNNEI. This CDR3 is 14 amino acids long. Deletions cut 2 bases from V and 0 bases from J, with 8 bases between. CDR3 in amino acids: CASSESQSSYEQYF. The CDR3 DNA sequence: TGTGCCAGCAGTGAAAGTCAGAGCTCCTACGAGCAGTACTTC.

This clone turned up a few times. The chain uses TRBV7-2 and TRBJ1-3; 10 bases fit TRBD1. This CDR3 has 16 amino acids. CDR1 and CDR2 from the germline V gene are SGHTA and FQGNSA. J lost 7 bases, V lost 6 bases, and 12 bases had no gene match. CDR3 sequence reads: CASSPTGTGDWNTIYF. The CDR3 bases are TGTGCCAGCAGTCCCACCGGGACAGGGGATTGGAACACCATATATTTT. The complete variable domain, with remaining parts taken from reference TRBV7-2 and TRBJ1-3, reads GAGVSQSPSNKVTEKGKDVELRCDPISGHTALYWYRQSLGQGLEFLIYFQGNSAPDKSGLPSDRFSAERTGGSVSTLTIQRTQQEDSAVYLCASSPTGTGDWNTIYFGEGSWLTVV.

There are a few counts of this clone. The CDR3 here is CASSFREISNQPQHF. The CDR3, as DNA: TGTGCCAGCAGTTTCAGAGAAATCAGCAATCAGCCCCAGCATTTT. The chain recombines TRBV6-5 with TRBJ1-5; D ambiguous. Trimming pared 4 bases from V and 1 base from J, leaving 11 bases between. This CDR3 region has 15 residues. The germline V gene has CDR1 MNHEY and CDR2 SVGAGI.

The J gene is TRBJ1-6, the V gene TRBV2, with D unclear. Trimming took 4 bases from V and 5 from J, leaving 15 bases between them. CDR1 is SNHLY, CDR2 FYNNEI, per germline. The CDR3 is 16 residues long. CDR3: CASSGHTLTDNSPLHF. The CDR3 DNA follows: TGTGCCAGCAGTGGGCACACCTTAACCGATAATTCACCCCTCCACTTT.

This chain joins TRBV18 and TRBJ2-4, with a tentative D call TRBD1 (6 bases). This CDR3 has 14 amino acids. CDR1 is KGHSH and CDR2 is LQKENI in the germline V gene. Trimming removed 4 bases from V and 7 bases from J, with 14 bases in between. CDR3 nucleotides: TGTGCCAGCTCACGAGGGACACTCGAGAACATTCAGTACTTC. It encodes CASSRGTLENIQYF.

This clone came up a few times. The chain has TRBV18 and TRBJ2-7; D remains unclear. The germline V and J ends were trimmed by 3 bases and 0 bases, with 9 bases remaining between them. This CDR3 spans 14 amino acids. Looked up from germline, CDR1 is KGHSH and CDR2 is LQKENI. In DNA, the CDR3 is TGTGCCAGCTCACCTGAGACCAACTCCTACGAGCAGTACTTC. Translation: CASSPETNSYEQYF.

The chain carries TRBV15 and TRBJ1-6; TRBD1 is a possible D gene (5 bases). The ends were cut back, 4 bases at V and 2 bases at J, with 12 bases in the middle. This CDR3 comprises 16 residues. CDR1 is LNHNV and CDR2 is YYDKDF in the germline V gene (reference sequence). CDR3 sequence reads: CATSNGQGTYNSPLHF. CDR3 DNA: TGTGCCACCAGCAACGGGCAGGGAACCTATAATTCACCCCTCCACTTT.

This clone was observed a handful of times. The chain recombines TRBV10-2 with TRBJ2-3, with 9 bases identical to TRBD2. J lost 4 bases, V lost 7 bases, and 12 bases had no gene match. There are 16 residues in the CDR3. Germline CDR1 is WSHSY and CDR2 is SAAADI. CDR3 nucleotides: TGCGCCAGCAAAAGCGGGGGGCCCCGAGGTGCAGATACGCAGTATTTT. It is translated as CASKSGGPRGADTQYF.

There are a few counts of this clone. CDR3 nucleotides: TGTGCCAGCTCACCACCGGGCACAGTAGCCTACGAGCAGTACTTC. It specifies CASSPPGTVAYEQYF. The chain uses TRBV18 and TRBJ2-7; D call uncertain. The CDR3 consists of 15 residues. V shed 0 bases and J shed 2 bases, with 11 bases lying between them. Germline assignment: CDR1 KGHSH and CDR2 LQKENI.

V gene TRBV6-1 combines with J gene TRBJ1-5; D gene uncertain. Trimming removed 3 bases at V and 0 bases at J, with 12 bases between. The V gene's germline CDR1 is MNHNS and CDR2 SASEGT. This CDR3 comprises 16 residues. The CDR3 bases are TGTGCCAGCAGTGATAAGGGATTGGGTAGCAATCAGCCCCAGCATTTT. Amino acids: CASSDKGLGSNQPQHF.

Turning to this clone: The sample carries other DNA sequences with the same CDR3. The rearrangement joins TRBV5-1 to TRBJ1-5; D gene uncertain. Trimming cost V 1 base and J 0 bases, with 8 bases left between them. The CDR3 is 15 residues long. CDR1 is SGHRS and CDR2 is YFSETQ in the germline V gene. The CDR3 is CASSLNGHSNQPQHF. The CDR3 nucleotides read TGCGCCAGCAGCTTGAACGGGCATAGCAATCAGCCCCAGCATTTT.

The chain couples TRBV9 to TRBJ2-1, with 12 bases lining up with TRBD1. This CDR3 has 15 residues. CDR1 and CDR2 from the germline V gene are SGDLS and YYNGEE. With V trimmed by 0 bases and J by 9 bases, 4 bases remained unmatched. CDR3 bases: TGTGCCAGCAGCGTAGAGGGACAGGGGGCCGGTGAGCAGTTCTTC. Its translation: CASSVEGQGAGEQFF. The full variable domain, rest sourced from reference TRBV9 and TRBJ2-1, is DSGVTQTPKHLITATGQRVTLRCSPRSGDLSVYWYQQSLDQGLQFLIQYYNGEERAKGNILERFSAQQFPDLHSELNLSSLELGDSALYFCASSVEGQGAGEQFFGPGTRLTVL.

This clone was counted between two and nine times. The CDR3 DNA sequence: TGTGCCAGCAGCCCAGGACAGGGGGCACAGACCCAGTACTTC. Translating it yields CASSPGQGAQTQYF. The chain employs TRBV7-6 and TRBJ2-5, with 11 bases lining up with TRBD1. The CDR3 has 14 amino acids. Per germline, CDR1 SGHVS and CDR2 FNYEAQ. Unmatched junction bases numbered 5, after V lost 5 bases and J lost 6 bases.

The CDR3 loop is CASSQESRETQYF. CDR3 bases: TGCGCCAGCAGCCAAGAGAGTAGAGAGACCCAGTACTTC. The J gene is TRBJ2-5, the V gene TRBV4-1; D call uncertain. V was pared by 0 bases and J by 4 bases, with 6 bases between. Germline V gene sequence: CDR1 MGHRA, CDR2 YSYEKL. The CDR3 loop spans 13 amino acids.

The V call is TRBV4-3, the J call TRBJ2-1; D not certain. Germline V gene lookup returns CDR1 LGHNA and CDR2 YSLEER. This CDR3 comprises 15 residues. V was trimmed by 1 base and J by 1 base, leaving 8 bases between them. The CDR3 coding sequence is TGCGCCAGCAGCCAAGGGATCAGGTCCTACAATGAGCAGTTCTTC. It is translated as CASSQGIRSYNEQFF.

In this sample, this clone turned up a few times. CDR3 in amino acids: CASSLAAGYVTDTQYF. CDR3 in DNA: TGTGCCAGCAGCCTGGCGGCAGGGTACGTCACAGATACGCAGTATTTT. This sequence joins TRBV5-4 and TRBJ2-3; a possible D gene is TRBD1 (5 bases). The V and J ends lost 4 bases and 2 bases respectively, with 17 bases between them. Germline V gives CDR1 SGHNT, CDR2 YYREEE (reference sequence). CDR3 length: 16 amino acids.

The chain uses TRBV7-8 and TRBJ1-3, with 7 bases lining up with TRBD1. The CDR3 sequence is 17 residues long. Germline lookup yields CDR1 SGHVS and CDR2 FQNEAQ. The V and J ends lost 3 bases and 0 bases, in that order; junction bases with no gene match: 8. The CDR3 sequence is CASSLIPGQSSGNTIYF. The DNA for the CDR3 is TGTGCCAGCAGCTTGATACCGGGACAGAGCTCTGGAAACACCATATATTTT.

V and J are TRBV6-5 and TRBJ1-2, with unresolved D. The CDR3 spans 14 residues. Deletions cut 3 bases from V and 5 bases from J, with 13 bases between. CDR1 is MNHEY and CDR2 is SVGAGI in the germline V gene. CDR3 nucleotides: TGTGCCAGCAGTTATTCGCCCGGGGAGTATGGCTACACCTTC. Encoded protein: CASSYSPGEYGYTF.

V usage is TRBV7-2 and J usage is TRBJ1-4; D call uncertain. This CDR3 region has 14 residues. Germline V gene lookup returns CDR1 SGHTA and CDR2 FQGNSA. V lost 1 base, J lost 8 bases, and 11 bases lay in between. The CDR3 protein is CASSLDGAEEKLFF. The CDR3 DNA reads TGTGCCAGCAGCTTAGATGGTGCAGAAGAAAAACTGTTTTTT.

This chain's CDR3 is CASSPQSGGYTF. The CDR3 coding sequence is TGTGCCAGCAGCCCTCAGAGCGGGGGCTACACCTTC. The chain has TRBV11-3 and TRBJ1-2; D is undetermined. CDR1 and CDR2 from the germline V gene are SGHNT and YENEEA. The CDR3 is 12 residues long. Trimming shortened V by 5 bases and J by 8 bases, and 12 bases separated the two germline ends.

This clone was counted between two and nine times. J is TRBJ2-7 and V is TRBV11-2, with D uncertain. Germline-derived CDR1 and CDR2 are SGHAT and FQNNGV. CDR3 length: 16 residues. Between the trimmed V and J ends, which lost 5 bases and 1 base, there was a span of 18 bases. The CDR3 loop reads CASSTYKGSMSYEQYF. The DNA for the CDR3 is TGTGCCAGCAGCACCTACAAGGGATCTATGTCCTACGAGCAGTACTTC.

This sequence joins TRBV5-4 and TRBJ2-7; the D gene could be TRBD1 or TRBD2 (7 bases each). The V end lost 9 bases, the J end lost 3 bases, and 10 bases lay between the germline ends. Germline CDR1 is SGHNT and CDR2 is YYREEE (reference sequence). This CDR3 is 11 amino acids long. The CDR3 DNA sequence: TGTGCCACCAGGGGGGGCTACGAGCAGTACTTC. This codes for CATRGGYEQYF.